Included here is one T cell receptor beta chain sequence, with context. The sample originates from a study of blood T cells in healthy people across ages. Primed by a sample-barcoded 5' primer and a J-beta primer mix, a second PCR proceeded for 7 to 11 cycles. Tagging of each cDNA molecule was performed by a template-switch adaptor with 12 random nucleotides. TCRdb re-called the 5' RACE reads with MiXCR, one entry per CDR3 protein. The top ten hold more than 25% of the sample, which has hundreds of thousands of distinct CDR3 sequences, approximately 53% seen once. Germline loops: CDR1 MNHEY, CDR2 SMNVEV (reference sequence). The length of the CDR3 is 17 residues. With 2 bases clipped from V and 13 bases from J, the junction kept 14 bases outside the gene matches.

Material for sequencing was blood. The receptor was derived from a man between 40 and 49 years old in good health. The chain has TRBV27 and TRBJ1-6; 10 bases match TRBD1. CDR3 DNA sequence: TGTGCCAGCAGTTTAGAGGGCTCTGGGACAGGGGCTTATCCCCTCCACTTT. Residues: CASSLEGSGTGAYPLHF.